These T cell receptor beta chains were read from a single sample in a study of long-term antiretroviral therapy in people with HIV. Libraries were prepared by immunoSEQ multiplex PCR; TCRdb keeps only in-frame clonotypes and omits some of them. The table includes about 21,000 clones, approximately 76% detected once. Here the sequenced sample was unsorted PBMCs, taken less than 1.8 years before starting antiretroviral therapy. All receptors derive from a woman aged 40 to 50 with HIV. Both conserved end residues are trimmed from each CDR3. Not all rows give a size; the values are once, few, many and, for expanded clones, a class.

size | V | CDR3
- | TRBV5-1 | ASSLGGVPEQY
- | TRBV9 | ASHRGGGLYGYT
- | TRBV19 | ASEGGYGYT
few | TRBV15 | ATGVSSYEQY
- | TRBV7-6 | ASSSLGETQY
- | TRBV5-5 | ASSFFLKGQGSYGTDTQY
- | TRBV4-1 | ASSQDVLAAGYQPDTQY
few | TRBV7-8 | ASTLGAQDSNYGYT
once | TRBV6-5 | ASSYTRRQGYEQY
- | TRBV27 | ATAGTGNQPQH
- | TRBV4-3 | ASSQDVRSFYGYT
- | TRBV11-2 | ASSSLGGRANYGYT
few | TRBV9 | ASSVGSGAAAF
- | TRBV28 | ASSWGYGYT
- | TRBV6-1 | ASSERDSQF
- | TRBV9 | ASSVGTRGETQY
- | TRBV30 | AWRVGLGTDTQY
- | TRBV19 | ASTRGLRAQFSYNEQF
- | TRBV4-3 | ASSQESGGNTGELF
- | TRBV11-2 | ASSLEVGPLH
- | TRBV4-1 | ASSLHIAQSYNEQF
few | TRBV11-3 | ASSPRSGEAF
- | TRBV7-2 | ASSPRDGYGYT
- | TRBV11-2 | ASRAGANYGYT
- | TRBV7-9 | ASSLWGIAETQY
- | TRBV2 | ASSEGQPTSLYGYT
- | TRBV7-8 | ASSSDRSTGELF
- | TRBV5-4 | ASSYPGAGGGYT
medium-sized | TRBV4-3 | ASSQVQGGTYEQY
- | TRBV7-2 | ASSMGLSNQPQH
- | TRBV4-3 | ASSQGGITEAF
few | TRBV19 | ASSSRQGGQPQH
- | TRBV6-6 | ASRPGHGPYEQY
- | TRBV5-1 | ASSLGTSGGHGELF
- | TRBV7-2 | ASSPAYEQY
- | TRBV5-1 | ASSLAGGFADTQY
- | TRBV11-2 | ASSLEMGNTIY
- | TRBV27 | ASSWTSGYYEQY
- | TRBV7-9 | ASSLAGGGIQY
- | TRBV7-9 | ASSLVGAPLINEKLF
- | TRBV27 | ASSLWDSYEQY
- | TRBV9 | ASSVDSNTEAF
- | TRBV5-1 | ASRPQGAEAF
- | TRBV6-1 | ASSESGYYGFGELF
- | TRBV7-2 | ASSLDASGTYNEQF
- | TRBV19 | ASSIIYAARNTEAF
once | TRBV4-3 | ASSQDRGSDGYT
- | TRBV7-2 | ASSFGALYGYT
- | TRBV5-1 | ASSFSGGAGNEQF
- | TRBV6-5 | ASSYKGGYT
- | TRBV6-1 | ASSVSQENTEAF
- | TRBV5-1 | ASDGYT
- | TRBV28 | ASSLVQQETQY
- | TRBV30 | AWSRIKADQPQH
- | TRBV7-2 | ASSLPTSGTDTQY
- | TRBV5-1 | ASSLSGQGTNYGYT
- | TRBV7-8 | ASSLDLSSYNEQF
- | TRBV30 | AWRGSRNTIY
- | TRBV29-1 | SVEDLQYPQGHGYT